This T cell receptor beta chain appears in the sequencing data of a study of radiation and T cells in renal cell carcinoma. About the research overall: Nephrectomy followed 15 Gy stereotactic body radiation by 4 weeks.

V lost 4 bases and J lost 6; bases outside the gene matches: 12. The CDR3 is 16 amino acids. CDR1 SGHRS and CDR2 YFSETQ come from the germline V gene. Time point noted: baseline pretreatment blood. Treatment indicated: 15 Gy SBRT to primary tumor, nephrectomy 4 weeks later. The tumor was a clear cell renal cell carcinoma. This table comes from immunoSEQ multiplex PCR, and its TCRdb copy is limited to in-frame clones, with some not included. The sample has about 150,000 clones, roughly 90% seen once; the top ten hold 3.5% to 5%. The TCR was taken from an older woman with renal cell carcinoma. The sample was blood, taken from a patient whose treatment included radiotherapy and nephrectomy. The V gene is TRBV5-1, the J gene TRBJ2-3; TRBD1 matches at 9 bases. The CDR3: CASSPPGTGWVDTQYF. In nucleotides, the CDR3 is TGCGCCAGCAGCCCCCCCGGGACAGGGTGGGTGGATACGCAGTATTTT.